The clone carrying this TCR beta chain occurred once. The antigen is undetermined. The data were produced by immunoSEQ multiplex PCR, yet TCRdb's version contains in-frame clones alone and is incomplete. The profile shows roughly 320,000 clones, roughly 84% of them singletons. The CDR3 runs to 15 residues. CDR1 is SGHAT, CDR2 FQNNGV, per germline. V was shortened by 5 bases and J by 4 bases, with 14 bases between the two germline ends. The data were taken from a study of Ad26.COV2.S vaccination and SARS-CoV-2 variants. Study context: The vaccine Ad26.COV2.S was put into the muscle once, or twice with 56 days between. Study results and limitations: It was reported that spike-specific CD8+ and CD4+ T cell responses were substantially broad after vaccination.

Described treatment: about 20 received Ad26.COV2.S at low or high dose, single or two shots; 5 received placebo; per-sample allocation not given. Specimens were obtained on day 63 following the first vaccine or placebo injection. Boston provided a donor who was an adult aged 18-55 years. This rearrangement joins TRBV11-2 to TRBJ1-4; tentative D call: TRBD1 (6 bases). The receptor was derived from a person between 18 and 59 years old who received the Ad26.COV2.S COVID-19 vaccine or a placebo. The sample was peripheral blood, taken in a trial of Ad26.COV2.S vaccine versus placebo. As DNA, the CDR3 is TGTGCCAGCAGCGCCGGACAGACCAATAATGAAAAACTGTTTTTT. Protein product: CASSAGQTNNEKLFF.